This record covers a single TCR beta chain. The antigen is unknown. Germline V gene data show CDR1 as SGHAT and CDR2 as FQNNGV. V was clipped by 0 bases and J by 14 bases, with 20 bases between them. CDR3 length equals 15 residues. The investigators amplified TCR beta CDR3 regions from RNA transcripts. The HTBI set primed first-round TCR CDR3 RT-PCR. TCRdb processed the multiplex PCR reads anew with MiXCR; each CDR3 protein has one entry. Found here are 450,000 to 700,000 distinct CDR3 sequences, 35% to 55% of them singletons; the top ten hold more than 7.5%. The data originate from a study of T cells in Graves' hyperthyroidism and ophthalmopathy. The patients, who ranged from 18 to 65 in age, presented with newly diagnosed hyperthyroidism lasting under 2 months. Researchers barred patients who had uncontrolled infection, other autoimmune disease, pregnancy or lactation. Thyroid ultrasound, orbital computed tomography, clinical symptoms, and serum thyroxine and TRAb underpinned diagnoses.

Study observations and caveats: Peripheral blood also featured most of the thyroid clonotypes expanded above 0.001.

This receptor was identified in a woman between 18 and 30 years old with Graves' hyperthyroidism. This sequence joins TRBV11-2 and TRBJ1-5; D is ambiguous. The specimen sequenced was peripheral blood or thyroid tissue (not recorded which). CDR3 in DNA: TGTGCCAGCAGCTTAGATCCACGCGGGAGAGCCCATGAGCATTTT. This encodes CASSLDPRGRAHEHF.